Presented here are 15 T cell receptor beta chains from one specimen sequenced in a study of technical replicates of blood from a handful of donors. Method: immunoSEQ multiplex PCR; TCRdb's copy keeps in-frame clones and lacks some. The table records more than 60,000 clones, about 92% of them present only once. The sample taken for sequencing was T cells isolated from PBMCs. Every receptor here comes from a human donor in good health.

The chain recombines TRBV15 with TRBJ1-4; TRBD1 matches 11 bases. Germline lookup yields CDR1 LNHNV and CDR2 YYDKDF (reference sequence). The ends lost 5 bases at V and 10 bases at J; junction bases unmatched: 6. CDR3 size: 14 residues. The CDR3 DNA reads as TGTGCCACCAGCGTAGGGACAGGGGGTGGAAAACTGTTTTTT. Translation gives CATSVGTGGGKLFF.

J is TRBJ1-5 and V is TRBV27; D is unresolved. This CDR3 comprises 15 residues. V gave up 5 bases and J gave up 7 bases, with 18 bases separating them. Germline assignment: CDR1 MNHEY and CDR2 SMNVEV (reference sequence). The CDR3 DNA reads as TGTGCCAGCAGTCCCTATATGGGGTCGGGGCAGCCCCAGCATTTT. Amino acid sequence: CASSPYMGSGQPQHF.

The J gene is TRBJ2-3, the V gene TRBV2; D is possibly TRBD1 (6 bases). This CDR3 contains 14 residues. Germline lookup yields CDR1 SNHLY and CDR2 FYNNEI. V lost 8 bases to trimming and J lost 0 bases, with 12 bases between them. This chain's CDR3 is CASLWTASTDTQYF. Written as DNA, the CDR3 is TGTGCCAGCCTCTGGACAGCTAGCACAGATACGCAGTATTTT.

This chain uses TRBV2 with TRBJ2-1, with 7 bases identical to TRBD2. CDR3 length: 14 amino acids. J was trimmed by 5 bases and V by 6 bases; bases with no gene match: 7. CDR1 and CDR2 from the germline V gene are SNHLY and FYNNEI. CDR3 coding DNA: TGTGCCAGCAGGCCGGGACTACGGCACAATGAGCAGTTCTTC. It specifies CASRPGLRHNEQFF.

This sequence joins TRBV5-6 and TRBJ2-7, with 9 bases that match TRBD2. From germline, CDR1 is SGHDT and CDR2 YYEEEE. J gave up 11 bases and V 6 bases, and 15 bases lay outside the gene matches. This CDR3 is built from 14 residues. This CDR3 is CASTTGTSQTREYF. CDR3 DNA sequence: TGTGCCAGCACCACCGGGACTAGCCAAACTAGGGAGTACTTC.

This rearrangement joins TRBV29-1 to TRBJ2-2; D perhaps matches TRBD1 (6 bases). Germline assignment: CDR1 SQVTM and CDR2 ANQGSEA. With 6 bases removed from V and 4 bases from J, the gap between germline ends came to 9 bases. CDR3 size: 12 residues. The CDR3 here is CSVTGSTGELFF. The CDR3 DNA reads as TGCAGCGTAACAGGGTCCACCGGGGAGCTGTTTTTT.

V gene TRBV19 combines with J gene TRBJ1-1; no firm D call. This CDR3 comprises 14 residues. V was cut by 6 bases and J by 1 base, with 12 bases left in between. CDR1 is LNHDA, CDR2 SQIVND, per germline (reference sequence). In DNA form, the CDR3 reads TGTGCCAGTAGGACGGGTGTGGGGAACACTGAAGCTTTCTTT. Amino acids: CASRTGVGNTEAFF.

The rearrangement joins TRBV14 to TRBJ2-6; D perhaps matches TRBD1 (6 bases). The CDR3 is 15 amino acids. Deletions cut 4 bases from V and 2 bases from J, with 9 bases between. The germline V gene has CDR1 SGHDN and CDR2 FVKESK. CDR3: CASSPHRAGANVLTF. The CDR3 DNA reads TGTGCCAGCAGCCCGCACAGGGCTGGGGCCAACGTCCTGACTTTC.

The CDR3 spells CASSEFGVSKNQPQHF. For the CDR3, the DNA is TGTGCCAGCAGTGAATTCGGAGTAAGTAAGAATCAGCCCCAGCATTTT. The rearrangement joins TRBV2 to TRBJ1-5; D gene unclear. The germline V and J ends were trimmed by 2 bases and 4 bases, with 15 bases remaining between them. The CDR3 is made up of 16 amino acids. In germline, CDR1 is SNHLY, CDR2 FYNNEI.

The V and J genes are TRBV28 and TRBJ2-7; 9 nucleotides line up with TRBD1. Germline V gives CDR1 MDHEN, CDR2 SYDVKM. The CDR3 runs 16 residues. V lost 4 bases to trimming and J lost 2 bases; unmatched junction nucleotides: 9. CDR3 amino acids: CASSSPNRDRAYEQYF. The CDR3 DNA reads TGTGCCAGCAGTTCTCCAAACCGGGACAGGGCCTACGAGCAGTACTTC.

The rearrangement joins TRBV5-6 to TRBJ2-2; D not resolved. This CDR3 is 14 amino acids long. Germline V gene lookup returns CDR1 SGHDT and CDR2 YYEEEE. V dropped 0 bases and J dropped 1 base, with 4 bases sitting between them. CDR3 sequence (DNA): TGTGCCAGCAGCTTGGACTGGAACACCGGGGAGCTGTTTTTT. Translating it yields CASSLDWNTGELFF.

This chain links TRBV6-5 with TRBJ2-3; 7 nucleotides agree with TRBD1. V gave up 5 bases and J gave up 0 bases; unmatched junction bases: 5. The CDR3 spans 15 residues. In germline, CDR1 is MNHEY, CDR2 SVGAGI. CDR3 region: CASSRDSSSTDTQYF. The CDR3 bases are TGTGCCAGCAGTCGGGACAGCTCTAGCACAGATACGCAGTATTTT.

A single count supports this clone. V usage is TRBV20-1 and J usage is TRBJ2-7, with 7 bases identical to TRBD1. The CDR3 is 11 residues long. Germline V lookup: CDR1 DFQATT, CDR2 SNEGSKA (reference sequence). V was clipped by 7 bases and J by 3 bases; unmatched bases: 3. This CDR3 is CSEQGNYEQYF. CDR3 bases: TGCAGTGAACAGGGGAACTACGAGCAGTACTTC.

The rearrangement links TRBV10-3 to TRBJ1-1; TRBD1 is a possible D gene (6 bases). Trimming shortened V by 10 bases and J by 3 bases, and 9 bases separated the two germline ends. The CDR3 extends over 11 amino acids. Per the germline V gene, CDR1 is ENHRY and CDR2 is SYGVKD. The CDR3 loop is CANAGDTEAFF. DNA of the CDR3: TGTGCCAATGCAGGGGACACTGAAGCTTTCTTT.

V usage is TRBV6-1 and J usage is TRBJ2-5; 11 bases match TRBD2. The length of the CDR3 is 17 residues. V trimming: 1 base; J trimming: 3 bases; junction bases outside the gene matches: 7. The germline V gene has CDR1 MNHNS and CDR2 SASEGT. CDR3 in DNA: TGTGCCAGCAGTGAAGGTTTAGCGGGAGGGCCTAAAGAGACCCAGTACTTC. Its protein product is CASSEGLAGGPKETQYF.